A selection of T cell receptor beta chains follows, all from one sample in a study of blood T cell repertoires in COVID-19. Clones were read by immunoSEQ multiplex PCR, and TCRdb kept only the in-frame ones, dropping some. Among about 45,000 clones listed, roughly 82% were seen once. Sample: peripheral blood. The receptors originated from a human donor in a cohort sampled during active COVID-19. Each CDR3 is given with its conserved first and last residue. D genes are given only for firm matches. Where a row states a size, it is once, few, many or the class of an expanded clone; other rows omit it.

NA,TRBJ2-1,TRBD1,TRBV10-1,CASSDRDRGIDEQFF,TGCGCCAGCAGTGATAGGGACAGGGGGATCGATGAGCAGTTCTTC
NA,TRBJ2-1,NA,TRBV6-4,CASSDEGVSGVNEQFF,TGTGCCAGCAGTGATGAGGGGGTAAGCGGCGTTAATGAGCAGTTCTTC
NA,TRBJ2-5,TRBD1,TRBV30,CAWGQDYQETQYF,TGTGCCTGGGGACAGGACTACCAAGAGACCCAGTACTTC
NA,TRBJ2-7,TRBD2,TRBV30,CAWSTGGTEYF,TGTGCCTGGAGTACCGGGGGGACCGAGTACTTC
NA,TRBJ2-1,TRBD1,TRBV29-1,CSVELGQGGDEQFF,TGCAGCGTTGAGTTGGGACAGGGTGGTGATGAGCAGTTCTTC
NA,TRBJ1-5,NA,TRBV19,CASSMGGAVNQPQHF,TGTGCCAGTAGTATGGGGGGTGCGGTGAATCAGCCCCAGCATTTT
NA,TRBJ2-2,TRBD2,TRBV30,CARRSSGRWTGELFF,TGTGCCCGGAGGTCTAGCGGGAGGTGGACCGGGGAGCTGTTTTTT
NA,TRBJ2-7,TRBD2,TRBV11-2,CASSLRSSQAGLSSYEQYF,TGTGCCAGCAGCTTGCGTTCCAGCCAAGCGGGACTGAGCTCCTACGAGCAGTACTTC
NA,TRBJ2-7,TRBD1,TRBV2,CASSGQGALYEQYF,TGTGCCAGCAGTGGACAGGGGGCCCTTTACGAGCAGTACTTC
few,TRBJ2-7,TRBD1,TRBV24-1,CATSDQGAWEQYF,TGTGCCACCAGTGATCAGGGGGCGTGGGAGCAGTACTTC
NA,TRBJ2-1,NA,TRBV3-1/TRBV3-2,CASTARIVGANEQFF,TGTGCCAGCACCGCACGGATTGTGGGGGCCAATGAGCAGTTCTTC
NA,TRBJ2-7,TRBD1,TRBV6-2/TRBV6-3,CASSTDRGHYEQYF,TGTGCCAGCAGTACAGACAGGGGGCACTACGAGCAGTACTTC
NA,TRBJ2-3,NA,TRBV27,CASSPAFLRTDTQYF,TGTGCCAGCAGTCCTGCGTTTCTCCGCACAGATACGCAGTATTTT
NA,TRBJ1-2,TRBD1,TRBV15,CATSRDPGQNYGYTF,TGTGCCACCAGCAGAGACCCGGGACAGAACTATGGCTACACCTTC
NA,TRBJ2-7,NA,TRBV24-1,CATSGGGADEQYF,TGTGCCACCAGTGGAGGGGGGGCCGACGAGCAGTACTTC
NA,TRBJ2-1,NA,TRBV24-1,CATSGSLEANEQFF,TGTGCCACCAGTGGATCGTTAGAAGCCAATGAGCAGTTCTTC
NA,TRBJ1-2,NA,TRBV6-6,CASSYSAVAGDAGYTF,TGTGCCAGCAGTTACTCCGCGGTCGCAGGGGACGCTGGCTACACCTTC
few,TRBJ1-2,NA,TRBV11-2,CASGGFWGYTF,TGTGCCAGCGGGGGGTTCTGGGGCTACACCTTC
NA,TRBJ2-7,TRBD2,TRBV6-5,CASRLAGGKEQYF,TGTGCCAGCAGGCTAGCGGGAGGGAAAGAGCAGTACTTC
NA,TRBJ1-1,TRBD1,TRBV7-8,CASSPDRARGTEAFF,TGTGCCAGCAGCCCGGACAGGGCACGGGGCACTGAAGCTTTCTTT
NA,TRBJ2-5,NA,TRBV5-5,CASSRGEVQETQYF,TGTGCCAGCAGCCGAGGGGAGGTCCAAGAGACCCAGTACTTC
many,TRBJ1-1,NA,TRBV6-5,CASRGTMNTEAFF,TGTGCCAGCAGAGGGACAATGAACACTGAAGCTTTCTTT
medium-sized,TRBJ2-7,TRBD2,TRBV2,CASWGLASYEQYF,TGTGCCAGCTGGGGACTAGCCTCCTACGAGCAGTACTTC
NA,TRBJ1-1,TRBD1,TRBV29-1,CSVETGGWTEAFF,TGCAGCGTTGAAACAGGGGGCTGGACTGAAGCTTTCTTT
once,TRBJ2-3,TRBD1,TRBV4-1,CASSQDRGQDSNF,TGCGCCAGCAGCCAAGACAGGGGACAGGATAGTAATTTT
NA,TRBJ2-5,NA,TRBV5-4,CASSPYLGEETQYF,TGTGCCAGCAGCCCATACTTAGGGGAAGAGACCCAGTACTTC
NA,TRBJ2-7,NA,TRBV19,CASSTGREDEQYF,TGTGCCAGTAGTACCGGCAGGGAGGACGAGCAGTACTTC
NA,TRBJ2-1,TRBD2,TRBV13,CASSLRLAGPNEQFF,TGTGCCAGCAGCTTAAGACTAGCGGGACCCAATGAGCAGTTCTTC
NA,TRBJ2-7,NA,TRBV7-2,CASSPLGGSGEQYF,TGTGCCAGCAGCCCCCTCGGGGGATCCGGCGAGCAGTACTTC